Listed below are T cell receptor beta chains from one sample, sequenced in a study of Graves' ophthalmopathy and Graves' hyperthyroidism. A single record per CDR3 protein comes from TCRdb applying MiXCR to the multiplex PCR reads. The table shows some 410,000 distinct CDR3 sequences, with roughly 20% occurring only once. Sequenced material: peripheral blood. The receptors were gathered from a woman between 18 and 29 years old with stable Graves' hyperthyroidism. Both conserved end residues are part of each CDR3. Fields, in order: CDR3 length, J gene, V gene, clone size, D gene, CDR3 DNA, CDR3 protein. The D gene is left open where the match is weak. Part of the rows lack a size; the others show once, few, many or a class for expanded clones.

16	TRBJ2-5	TRBV18	many	TRBD2	TGTGCCAGCTCACCACGGGGTAGCGGGAGATCAGAGACCCAGTACTTC	CASSPRGSGRSETQYF
15	TRBJ2-5	TRBV11-2	-	TRBD2	TGTGCCAGCAGCTTAGCCCGGAGGACTAGCGGGACCCAGTACTTC	CASSLARRTSGTQYF
18	TRBJ2-7	TRBV11-2	many	TRBD2	TGTGCCAGCAGCTCCAGACTAGCGGTGACCAGGAGCTCCTACGAGCAGTACTTC	CASSSRLAVTRSSYEQYF
14	TRBJ2-7	TRBV3-1	many	TRBD2	TGTGCCAGCAGGGCGACTAGCGGGAGCTACGAGCAGTACTTC	CASRATSGSYEQYF
9	TRBJ2-7	TRBV20-1	-	-	TGCAGCTCGATCCGTAGGCAGTACTTC	CSSIRRQYF
12	TRBJ2-7	TRBV6-2/TRBV6-3	many	-	TGTGCCAGCAGTTACGTCGGTGGGGAGCAGTACTTC	CASSYVGGEQYF
19	TRBJ2-3	TRBV28	-	TRBD2	TGTGCCAGCAGTTTAGGACTAGCGGGCCCCTGGACTGACACAGATACGCAGTATTTT	CASSLGLAGPWTDTDTQYF
16	TRBJ1-2	TRBV12-3/TRBV12-4	many	-	TGTGCCAGCAGTTTTGTACAGACCACCCTCCCGGGAAGCTACACCTTC	CASSFVQTTLPGSYTF
17	TRBJ2-6	TRBV11-2	many	TRBD1	TGTGCCAGCAGCCTGGGACAGTTTCGCTCTGGGGCCAACGTCCTGACTTTC	CASSLGQFRSGANVLTF
15	TRBJ1-2	TRBV6-5	-	-	TGTGCCAGCAGTTACTCAGGGGGTGAAGGCTATGGCTACACCTTC	CASSYSGGEGYGYTF
14	TRBJ2-7	TRBV7-2	many	-	TGTGCCAGCAGCTTAGTTTCGGGGGACTACGAGCAGTACTTC	CASSLVSGDYEQYF
16	TRBJ2-6	TRBV15	many	-	TGTGCCACCAGCCGGGACCGAGGCTCTGGGGCCAACGTCCTGACTTTC	CATSRDRGSGANVLTF
13	TRBJ1-2	TRBV20-1	many	TRBD1	TGCAGTGCCGCGGGACAGGGGGCTTTTGGCTACACCTTC	CSAAGQGAFGYTF
14	TRBJ2-2	TRBV7-3	-	-	TGTGCCAGCAGCTTGGCGGGAAGCACCGGGGAGCTGTTTTTT	CASSLAGSTGELFF
13	TRBJ2-5	TRBV7-6	many	-	TGTGCCAGCAGCTTAGCGACCTTAGAGACCCAGTACTTC	CASSLATLETQYF
17	TRBJ2-2	TRBV11-2	-	TRBD1	TGTGCCAGCAGCTTAGATGGGACAGGGGTTGGCACCGGGGAGCTGTTTTTT	CASSLDGTGVGTGELFF
15	TRBJ1-6	TRBV6-4	many	-	TGTGCCAGCACCCCCGGGGGCAGTTATAATTCACCCCTCCACTTT	CASTPGGSYNSPLHF
14	TRBJ1-1	TRBV5-1	many	-	TGCGCCAGCAGCGTCGGGCCAGTAGGCACTGAAGCTTTCTTT	CASSVGPVGTEAFF
12	TRBJ2-5	TRBV25-1	-	-	TGTGCCAGCAGTGCCACAAGGGAGACCCAGTACTTC	CASSATRETQYF
15	TRBJ1-2	TRBV6-1	many	-	TGTGCCAGCAGTGAGCTCCGATATTATAACTATGGCTACACCTTC	CASSELRYYNYGYTF
17	TRBJ1-2	TRBV28	-	-	TGTGCCAGCAGTTTATGGATCACAATAGAAGCGGACTATGGCTACACCTTC	CASSLWITIEADYGYTF
14	TRBJ1-1	TRBV6-5	-	-	TGTGCCAGCAGTTACAGGGGAACGAACACTGAAGCTTTCTTT	CASSYRGTNTEAFF
15	TRBJ2-5	TRBV30	-	TRBD2	TGTGCCTGGAGTAGCGGGAGGGCCGTTAGGGAGACCCAGTACTTC	CAWSSGRAVRETQYF
13	TRBJ1-5	TRBV10-2	many	-	TGCGCCAGCACCGAAACGGGGCATCAGCCCCAGCATTTT	CASTETGHQPQHF
13	TRBJ2-7	TRBV25-1	many	TRBD1	TGTGCCAGCAGTGGGGACAGGGATTACGAGCAGTACTTC	CASSGDRDYEQYF
15	TRBJ1-2	TRBV15	many	-	TGTGCCACCAGCAGGTCTGGGCCCTCTAGCTATGGCTACACCTTC	CATSRSGPSSYGYTF
13	TRBJ2-7	TRBV7-8	few	-	TGTGCCAGCACCACCGGGACAACCTCCGAGCAGTACTTC	CASTTGTTSEQYF
14	TRBJ2-5	TRBV4-3	many	TRBD1	TGCGCCAGCAGCCGGGACAGGGGTTTCGAGACCCAGTACTTC	CASSRDRGFETQYF
16	TRBJ1-5	TRBV11-1	-	-	TGTGCCAGCAGCTTAGGAGCGCAGGCCCCTAATCAGCCCCAGCATTTT	CASSLGAQAPNQPQHF
16	TRBJ1-5	TRBV12-3/TRBV12-4	many	-	TGTGCCAGCAGCCACAAATGGGTCTCGAGCAATCAGCCCCAGCATTTT	CASSHKWVSSNQPQHF
19	TRBJ1-2	TRBV4-1	-	TRBD1	TGCGCCAGCAGCCACCCGGCGGGGACAGGGGGCGATGGGTACTATGGCTACACCTTC	CASSHPAGTGGDGYYGYTF